This is a list of T cell receptor beta chains from one sample in a study of PD-1 blockade in classical Hodgkin lymphoma. Libraries were prepared by immunoSEQ multiplex PCR; TCRdb keeps only in-frame clonotypes and omits some of them. The sample records approximately 60,000 clones, approximately 90% being singletons. The sample in question was peripheral blood mononuclear cells (PBMCs), obtained at baseline. The receptor set was obtained from a human donor with classical Hodgkin lymphoma. The CDR3 runs from the conserved cysteine through the conserved F or W. D genes are given only for firm matches. The size entry is marked missing in some rows and otherwise reads once, few, many or a size class.

j_call v_call d_call clone_size cdr3_aa cdr3_nt
TRBJ2-5 TRBV7-3 . . CASSPRTDQETQYF TGTGCCAGCAGCCCACGGACAGACCAAGAGACCCAGTACTTC
TRBJ1-5 TRBV4-3 TRBD1 . CASSHRTGWNQPQHF TGCGCCAGCAGCCACAGGACAGGGTGGAATCAGCCCCAGCATTTT
TRBJ2-1 TRBV15 . . CATSSLIGISSYNEQFF TGTGCCACCAGCAGCCTAATAGGGATTAGCTCCTACAATGAGCAGTTCTTC
TRBJ1-5 TRBV18 TRBD1 . CASSGQGAYQPQHF TGTGCCAGCTCAGGACAGGGGGCTTATCAGCCCCAGCATTTT
TRBJ2-1 TRBV5-1 . . CASSLVGGGVDEQFF TGCGCCAGCAGCTTGGTCGGGGGAGGTGTGGATGAGCAGTTCTTC
TRBJ2-2 TRBV11-2 . . CASSAVGGGDGELFF TGTGCCAGCAGCGCCGTGGGGGGCGGGGACGGGGAGCTGTTTTTT
TRBJ2-7 TRBV7-9 TRBD2 . CASSFGAGGSHEQYF TGTGCCAGCAGCTTCGGGGCCGGGGGGTCCCACGAGCAGTACTTC
TRBJ2-5 TRBV4-2 TRBD2 . CASSQDRRGGFETQYF TGTGCCAGCAGCCAAGACAGGCGGGGGGGCTTTGAGACCCAGTACTTC
TRBJ1-2 TRBV10-3 . . CAISDQAQFYGYTF TGTGCCATCAGTGACCAGGCCCAGTTCTATGGCTACACCTTC
TRBJ2-1 TRBV5-1 . . CASRETWGINEQFF TGCGCCAGCAGAGAGACTTGGGGGATCAATGAGCAGTTCTTC
TRBJ2-1 TRBV14 TRBD1 . CASSGGTGTYNEQFF TGTGCCAGCAGTGGGGGGACAGGGACCTACAATGAGCAGTTCTTC
TRBJ2-1 TRBV6-4 TRBD1 once CASSDRGQGPYNEQFF TGTGCCAGCAGTGACCGGGGACAGGGCCCCTACAATGAGCAGTTCTTC
TRBJ2-1 TRBV20-1 . . CSARAQVEQFF TGCAGTGCTAGGGCCCAGGTTGAGCAGTTCTTC
TRBJ1-2 TRBV5-8 TRBD1 once CASSLGQGYDGYTF TGTGCCAGCAGCCTCGGACAGGGGTACGATGGCTACACCTTC
TRBJ1-5 TRBV10-3 . . CAITGQLEQPQHF TGTGCCATCACTGGGCAGTTGGAACAGCCCCAGCATTTT
TRBJ2-1 TRBV7-6 . . CASSLVPGQGTYNEQFF TGTGCCAGCAGCTTAGTTCCTGGGCAGGGGACCTACAATGAGCAGTTCTTC
TRBJ2-1 TRBV6-6 . . CASTHGVNEQFF TGTGCCAGCACTCACGGAGTCAATGAGCAGTTCTTC
TRBJ1-5 TRBV19 . . CASMGTDSNQPQHF TGTGCCAGTATGGGGACGGATAGCAATCAGCCCCAGCATTTT
TRBJ1-2 TRBV6-6 . . CASSPGTANYGYTF TGTGCCAGCAGTCCCGGGACCGCCAACTATGGCTACACCTTC
TRBJ2-5 TRBV9 TRBD2 . CASSPYAGGLETQYF TGTGCCAGCAGCCCCTATGCGGGGGGGCTAGAGACCCAGTACTTC
TRBJ2-1 TRBV29-1 TRBD2 . CSVEGAGVYNEQFF TGCAGCGTTGAAGGAGCGGGGGTCTACAATGAGCAGTTCTTC
TRBJ1-5 TRBV5-1 . . CASSLRGALGQPQHF TGCGCCAGCAGCCTCCGGGGGGCGCTTGGTCAGCCCCAGCATTTT
TRBJ1-1 TRBV28 . . CASKTKGREAFF TGTGCCAGCAAAACGAAGGGGCGTGAAGCTTTCTTT
TRBJ2-1 TRBV27 TRBD2 once CASSLPPGLGNNEQFF TGTGCCAGCAGTTTACCTCCGGGACTAGGAAACAATGAGCAGTTCTTC
TRBJ2-3 TRBV11-1 . . CASSFRDGGSFTDTQYF TGTGCCAGCAGCTTCCGGGACGGGGGCTCGTTCACAGATACGCAGTATTTT
TRBJ1-2 TRBV4-2 TRBD1 . CASSQDGDSYGYTF TGTGCCAGCAGCCAAGACGGGGACAGCTATGGCTACACCTTC
TRBJ2-3 TRBV27 . once CASSPGAGATQYF TGTGCCAGCAGTCCGGGGGCAGGGGCTACGCAGTATTTT
TRBJ2-1 TRBV7-3 TRBD1 . CASSPRQGIVGEQFF TGTGCCAGCAGCCCCCGACAGGGGATAGTTGGTGAGCAGTTCTTC
TRBJ2-7 TRBV7-2 . . CASRGRGEQYF TGTGCCAGCAGGGGTCGGGGCGAGCAGTACTTC